This is a list of T cell receptor beta chains from one sample in a study of control samples from healthy donors and cancer patients. Some clones are missing from TCRdb's copy, which holds only in-frame ones; the method was immunoSEQ multiplex PCR. Here the sample spans 90,000 to 100,000 clones, about 81% being singletons. Material for sequencing was PBMCs. The origin of the receptors is a man aged 65 to 85 with lung cancer. CDR3s include the opening cysteine and the closing phenylalanine or tryptophan. D genes are given only for firm matches. Clone sizes are given selectively: once, few, many, or a class where the clone is expanded.

V gene	J gene	D gene	clone size	CDR3 DNA	CDR3 protein
TRBV24-1	TRBJ2-3	.	.	TGTGCCACCAGTTTGAGGGGCGGCACAGATACGCAGTATTTT	CATSLRGGTDTQYF
TRBV5-1	TRBJ2-2	TRBD2	.	TGCGCCAGCAGCTTGGCTAGCGGGGGGGCCTTCGGGGAGCTGTTTTTT	CASSLASGGAFGELFF
TRBV7-9	TRBJ2-7	.	.	TGTGCCAGCAGCTTAGAACCAGGAACGGAGCAGTACTTC	CASSLEPGTEQYF
TRBV5-4	TRBJ2-1	TRBD2	.	TGTGCCAGCAGCTTGAGCAGCGGGGGGGCCCGGTACAATGAGCAGTTCTTC	CASSLSSGGARYNEQFF
TRBV5-1	TRBJ2-7	.	.	TGCGCCAGCAGCTTGGGGCTAGCGCAACTCGAGCAGTACTTC	CASSLGLAQLEQYF
TRBV9	TRBJ2-1	.	.	TGTGCCAGCAGCGTAGGTCCTTCCTACAATGAGCAGTTCTTC	CASSVGPSYNEQFF
TRBV3-1/TRBV3-2	TRBJ2-5	.	.	TGTGCCAGCAGCCCAATCAAGCAGACCCAGTACTTC	CASSPIKQTQYF
TRBV7-2	TRBJ2-1	.	.	TGTGCCAGCAGCCCCGGGGAGCCGGAGGATGAGCAGTTCTTC	CASSPGEPEDEQFF
TRBV4-3	TRBJ2-7	TRBD1	.	TGCGCCAGCAGCCCGGGAACAGGGGGCTTCACCTACGAGCAGTACTTC	CASSPGTGGFTYEQYF
TRBV7-3	TRBJ2-3	.	.	TGTGCCAGCAGCTTAAGTTCTGCGGGCACAGATACGCAGTATTTT	CASSLSSAGTDTQYF
TRBV9	TRBJ2-2	TRBD1	.	TGTGCCAGCAGCGTAGTGACAGGGGCCCCTTTCTTAATGAACACCGGGGAGCTGTTTTTT	CASSVVTGAPFLMNTGELFF
TRBV30	TRBJ2-7	.	.	TGTGCCTGGAGGGGGGATGGCGAGCAGTACTTC	CAWRGDGEQYF
TRBV27	TRBJ1-5	.	.	TGTGCCAGCAGTTTTAAATGGAGTAGCAATCAGCCCCAGCATTTT	CASSFKWSSNQPQHF
TRBV6-5	TRBJ2-7	.	.	TGTGCCAGCAGTTATATCCCTAGCTACGAGCAGTACTTC	CASSYIPSYEQYF
TRBV9	TRBJ1-5	.	.	TGTGCCAGCAGCCGACCAAATCAGCCCCAGCATTTT	CASSRPNQPQHF
TRBV15	TRBJ2-7	TRBD1	.	TGTGCCACCAGCAGAGATACGGGACAGGGGACTTACGAGCAGTACTTC	CATSRDTGQGTYEQYF
TRBV6-2/TRBV6-3	TRBJ2-4	TRBD1	.	TGTGCCAGCAGTCCGACCGGGACAGGGGGAAACATTCAGTACTTC	CASSPTGTGGNIQYF
TRBV18	TRBJ1-2	TRBD1	.	TGTGCCAGCTCACTTGCTGGACAGGGGAAGGCGAGCTATGGCTACACCTTC	CASSLAGQGKASYGYTF
TRBV9	TRBJ1-2	.	few	TGTGCCAGCAGCGTGGACCACAAGGGGGTAGGGGGCTACACCTTC	CASSVDHKGVGGYTF
TRBV6-5	TRBJ1-6	TRBD1	.	TGTGCCAGCAGCCGGGACAGGGTTTCACCCCTCCACTTT	CASSRDRVSPLHF
TRBV29-1	TRBJ1-4	.	.	TGCAGGGAAAAACCGGGACGCCTTGCAACTAATGAAAAACTGTTTTTT	CREKPGRLATNEKLFF
TRBV4-1	TRBJ2-7	.	.	TGCGCCAGCAGCCTAAGGGTCGCCTACGAGCAGTACTTC	CASSLRVAYEQYF
TRBV2	TRBJ2-7	TRBD1	.	TGTGCCAGCACCGAGACAGGGACCTACGAGCAGTACTTC	CASTETGTYEQYF
TRBV2	TRBJ2-3	TRBD2	once	TGTGCCAGCACGCGGGGGACCAGCACAGATACGCAGTATTTT	CASTRGTSTDTQYF
TRBV7-2	TRBJ1-6	.	.	TGTGCCAGCAGCCACGGGGCCGGGAATTCACCCCTCCACTTT	CASSHGAGNSPLHF
TRBV10-1	TRBJ1-1	.	.	TGCGCCAGCAGTGACCAGGGGCCGGGCACTGAAGCTTTCTTT	CASSDQGPGTEAFF
TRBV21-1	TRBJ2-1	.	.	TGTGCCAGCAGCAAACGGGACTCAGCGGGGGATTACAATGAGCAGTTCTTC	CASSKRDSAGDYNEQFF
TRBV18	TRBJ2-2	.	.	TGTGCCAGCTCACCAGGGGGCACCGGGGAGCTGTTTTTT	CASSPGGTGELFF
TRBV5-1	TRBJ1-3	TRBD1	.	TGCGCCAGCAGCCCGGGACAGGGGAACGGAAACACCATATATTTT	CASSPGQGNGNTIYF
TRBV11-3	TRBJ1-1	.	.	TGTGCCAGCAGCTCCAGGGCAAACACTGAAGCTTTCTTT	CASSSRANTEAFF
TRBV7-8	TRBJ1-4	.	.	TGTGCCAGCAGCTTATCGGGCGGGCAGGGGCGAGAAAAACTGTTTTTT	CASSLSGGQGREKLFF
TRBV27	TRBJ2-2	.	.	TGTGCCAGCAGTTTATCTCTCCCCGGCCCGGGAGCCGTATGGGGGGAGCTGTTTTTT	CASSLSLPGPGAVWGELFF
TRBV11-2	TRBJ1-3	.	.	TGTGCCAGCAGCTGGGGCACGGGTGGAAACACCATATATTTT	CASSWGTGGNTIYF
TRBV10-1	TRBJ2-5	.	.	TGCGCCAGCCTCGGCCATCCCATGGAGGAGACCCAGTACTTC	CASLGHPMEETQYF
TRBV28	TRBJ2-1	TRBD1	.	TGTGCCAGCAGTTTACCCGGGACAGTAAGCTCCTACAATGAGCAGTTCTTC	CASSLPGTVSSYNEQFF
TRBV5-8	TRBJ1-1	TRBD1	.	TGTGCCAGCAGCTTACAGGGGGTAGCAGTTCGGGTGAACACTGAAGCTTTCTTT	CASSLQGVAVRVNTEAFF
TRBV4-3	TRBJ2-2	TRBD2	once	TGCGCCAGCAGCCAGATACGGGGGGGCCCCTATGGGGAGCTGTTTTTT	CASSQIRGGPYGELFF
TRBV19	TRBJ1-3	.	once	TGTGCCAGTACCCCGGCGGGGTATGGAAACACCATATATTTT	CASTPAGYGNTIYF
TRBV7-2	TRBJ2-2	.	.	TGTGCCAGCAGCACCCGGAGGACTGGACGAACCGGGGAGCTGTTTTTT	CASSTRRTGRTGELFF
TRBV6-1	TRBJ1-5	.	.	TGTGCCAGCAGTGAAGCGACAGGTATTCGGAATCAGCCCCAGCATTTT	CASSEATGIRNQPQHF
TRBV7-2	TRBJ2-3	TRBD2	.	TGTGCCAGCAGTTCGCCGGGGGGGATAGATACGCAGTATTTT	CASSSPGGIDTQYF
TRBV19	TRBJ2-4	.	.	TGTGCCAGTAGTATTGTGTCGGCCAAAAACATTCAGTACTTC	CASSIVSAKNIQYF
TRBV4-1	TRBJ1-6	.	.	TGCGCCAGCAGCCAAGATGTCATTGGGAATTCACCCCTCCACTTT	CASSQDVIGNSPLHF
TRBV10-3	TRBJ1-1	.	few	TGTGCCATCAGAGAACAGATACTAGTGAACACTGAAGCTTTCTTT	CAIREQILVNTEAFF